Presented here are 13 T cell receptor beta chains from one specimen sequenced in a study of cytomegalovirus exposure and HLA in healthy donors. Use of 60 Vbeta and 13 Jbeta primers characterized the PCR. This table comes from immunoSEQ multiplex PCR, and its TCRdb copy is limited to in-frame clones, with some not included. The profile shows about 120,000 clones, roughly 70% of them singletons. Sequencing used PBMCs. Receptors were obtained from a woman in her forties or fifties in good health and CMV-seropositive.

The genes are TRBV6-1 and TRBJ1-4, with a tentative D call TRBD1 (6 bases). The CDR3 runs 15 residues. Trimming took 1 base from V and 4 from J, leaving 10 bases between them. Germline CDR1 and CDR2: MNHNS and SASEGT. The CDR3 is CASSEGGQLNEKLFF. CDR3 nucleotides: TGTGCCAGCAGTGAAGGAGGACAGCTTAATGAAAAACTGTTTTTT.

As to this clone: Other DNA sequences in this specimen translate into the identical CDR3. CDR3: CAWSGQGIGNQPQHF. The CDR3 DNA is TGTGCCTGGAGTGGACAGGGGATAGGCAATCAGCCCCAGCATTTT. The V and J genes are TRBV30 and TRBJ1-5, with 8 bases matching TRBD1. The CDR3 consists of 15 residues. Per the germline V gene, CDR1 is GTSNPN and CDR2 is SVGIG (reference sequence). V shed 1 base, J shed 2 bases, and the junction held 4 bases outside the gene matches. Complete variable domain (other parts from reference TRBV30 and TRBJ1-5): SQTIHQWPATLVQPVGSPLSLECTVEGTSNPNLYWYRQAAGRGLQLLFYSVGIGQISSEVPQNLSASRPQDRQFILSSKKLLLSDSGFYLCAWSGQGIGNQPQHFGDGTRLSIL.

The gene calls are TRBV29-1 and TRBJ1-1, with 8 positions matching TRBD1. The germline V gene encodes CDR1 SQVTM and CDR2 ANQGSEA. The CDR3 consists of 12 residues. With 6 bases clipped from V and 4 bases from J, the junction kept 4 bases outside the gene matches. Here the CDR3 reads CSVRTGSTEAFF. The CDR3, as DNA: TGCAGCGTGCGGACAGGGTCCACTGAAGCTTTCTTT.

V gene TRBV6-5 combines with J gene TRBJ2-5; TRBD2 is a possible D gene (5 bases). V was pared by 6 bases and J by 5 bases, with 19 bases between. Germline-derived CDR1 and CDR2 are MNHEY and SVGAGI. The CDR3 runs 15 residues. As DNA, the CDR3 is TGTGCCAGCAGAAGACGAGGACTCCCGGGGGAGACCCAGTACTTC. Its protein is CASRRRGLPGETQYF.

This clone was seen more than once but under ten times. The chain uses TRBV28 and TRBJ1-1, with a possible D match to TRBD1 (5 bases). Looked up from germline, CDR1 is MDHEN and CDR2 is SYDVKM. The CDR3 spans 11 residues. Here the CDR3 DNA reads TGTGCGATCGCGGGGGACACTGAAGCTTTCTTT. It specifies CAIAGDTEAFF.

The rearrangement links TRBV30 to TRBJ1-4, with 7 nucleotides matching TRBD1. Trimming took 2 bases from V and 8 from J; bases not matched to a gene: 5. Germline loops: CDR1 GTSNPN, CDR2 SVGIG (reference sequence). The CDR3 loop spans 13 amino acids. The CDR3 sequence is CAWSPGTAEKLFF. CDR3 DNA sequence: TGTGCCTGGAGTCCAGGGACAGCAGAAAAACTGTTTTTT.

CDR3 bases: TGCGCCAGCAGCCAAGGGAGACAGGGAGGACAGCCCCAGCATTTT. Amino acid sequence: CASSQGRQGGQPQHF. This chain links TRBV4-3 with TRBJ1-5; 7 bases are shared with TRBD1. V shed 1 base and J 7 bases; nucleotides not matched to a gene: 7. The CDR3 is made up of 15 amino acids. The germline V gene encodes CDR1 LGHNA and CDR2 YSLEER.

Points on this clone: The sample holds other DNA sequences that translate to the same CDR3. The J gene is TRBJ2-7, the V gene TRBV19; TRBD2 matches 9 bases. The CDR3 is 16 amino acids. Per germline, CDR1 LNHDA and CDR2 SQIVND (reference sequence). The V and J ends lost 4 bases and 0 bases, in that order; junction bases with no gene match: 7. The CDR3: CASSTTSGWSSYEQYF. CDR3 nucleotides: TGTGCCAGTAGTACAACTAGCGGGTGGAGCTCCTACGAGCAGTACTTC. The entire variable domain, with the rest obtained from reference TRBV19 and TRBJ2-7, is as follows: DGGITQSPKYLFRKEGQNVTLSCEQNLNHDAMYWYRQDPGQGLRLIYYSQIVNDFQKGDIAEGYSVSREKKESFPLTVTSAQKNPTAFYLCASSTTSGWSSYEQYFGPGTRLTVT.

The chain employs TRBV4-2 and TRBJ2-1, with D unresolved. The CDR3 spans 16 residues. Germline assignment: CDR1 LGHNA and CDR2 YNFKEQ. The V gene lost 3 bases and the J gene lost 8 bases, with 20 bases spanning the gap. CDR3 bases: TGTGCCAGCAGCCAGCCGACTCAAACCCCGTTATATGAGCAGTTCTTC. It yields the protein CASSQPTQTPLYEQFF.

The chain employs TRBV18 and TRBJ1-2, with 11 nucleotides matching TRBD1. J gave up 3 bases and V 2 bases, and 2 bases lay outside the gene matches. In germline, CDR1 is KGHSH, CDR2 LQKENI. This CDR3 is 15 amino acids long. The CDR3 region has the DNA TGTGCCAGCTCACCAGGACAGGGGGCTCACTATGGCTACACCTTC. Amino acid sequence: CASSPGQGAHYGYTF. The full variable domain, in which reference TRBV18 and TRBJ1-2 provide the parts outside the CDR3, is NAGVMQNPRHLVRRRGQEARLRCSPMKGHSHVYWYRQLPEEGLKFMVYLQKENIIDESGMPKERFSAEFPKEGPSILRIQQVVRGDSAAYFCASSPGQGAHYGYTFGSGTRLTVV.

The rearrangement uses TRBV5-5 and TRBJ1-1; D possibly corresponds to TRBD1 (5 bases). This CDR3 comprises 15 residues. Germline V gene data show CDR1 as SGHKS and CDR2 as YYEKEE (reference sequence). The V end was cut by 4 bases, the J end by 1 base, with 14 bases between. The CDR3 coding sequence is TGTGCCAGCAGCGACGTCGCGCAGGGGAACACTGAAGCTTTCTTT. Translating it yields CASSDVAQGNTEAFF.

The CDR3 DNA is TGTGCCAGCAGCTCCGGACTAGCGGGAGCAGAGACCCAGTACTTC. Translation: CASSSGLAGAETQYF. This chain connects TRBV6-5 to TRBJ2-5; 13 bases agree with TRBD2. The CDR3 sequence is 15 residues long. Trimming removed 6 bases from V and 4 bases from J; junction bases left unmatched: 5. Per the germline V gene, CDR1 is MNHEY and CDR2 is SVGAGI.

J is TRBJ2-2 and V is TRBV10-3; tentatively, D is TRBD1 (6 bases). Germline-derived CDR1 and CDR2 are ENHRY and SYGVKD. CDR3 size: 15 residues. The V and J ends lost 6 bases and 4 bases respectively, with 15 bases between them. The CDR3, as DNA: TGTGCCATCAGCCCACAGGGTTCTTCCACCGGGGAGCTGTTTTTT. Translation gives CAISPQGSSTGELFF.